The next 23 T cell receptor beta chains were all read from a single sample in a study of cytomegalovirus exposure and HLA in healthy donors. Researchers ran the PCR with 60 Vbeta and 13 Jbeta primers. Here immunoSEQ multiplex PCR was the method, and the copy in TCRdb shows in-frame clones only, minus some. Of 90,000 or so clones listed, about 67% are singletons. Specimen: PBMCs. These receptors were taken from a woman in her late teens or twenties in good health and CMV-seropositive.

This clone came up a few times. CDR3 in amino acids: CASSLGGAGTEAFF. The CDR3 nucleotides read TGTGCCAGCAGCCTCGGGGGGGCGGGCACTGAAGCTTTCTTT. The J gene is TRBJ1-1, the V gene TRBV7-3; D possibly corresponds to TRBD1 (6 bases). V was shortened by 5 bases and J by 4 bases, with 14 bases between the two germline ends. The V gene's germline CDR1 is SGHTA and CDR2 FQGTGA. CDR3 length: 14 amino acids.

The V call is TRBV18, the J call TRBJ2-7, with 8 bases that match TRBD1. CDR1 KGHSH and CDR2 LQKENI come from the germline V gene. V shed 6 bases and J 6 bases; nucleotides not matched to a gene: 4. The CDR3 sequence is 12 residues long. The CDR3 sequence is CASSDRGGEQYF. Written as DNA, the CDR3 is TGTGCCAGCTCCGACAGGGGAGGCGAGCAGTACTTC.

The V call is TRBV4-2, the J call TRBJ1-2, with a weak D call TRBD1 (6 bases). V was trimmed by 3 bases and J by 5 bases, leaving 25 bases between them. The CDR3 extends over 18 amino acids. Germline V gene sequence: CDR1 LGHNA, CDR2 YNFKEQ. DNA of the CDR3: TGTGCCAGCAGCCACTCAGCCCGGGACAAAAATTCTTGGTATGGCTACACCTTC. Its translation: CASSHSARDKNSWYGYTF.

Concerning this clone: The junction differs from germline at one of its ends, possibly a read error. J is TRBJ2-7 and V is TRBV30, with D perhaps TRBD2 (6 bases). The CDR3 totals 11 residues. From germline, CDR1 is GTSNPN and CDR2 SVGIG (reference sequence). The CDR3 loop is CAWSGGAHSHF. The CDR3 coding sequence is TGTGCCTGGAGTGGCGGGGCGCATTCGCACTTC.

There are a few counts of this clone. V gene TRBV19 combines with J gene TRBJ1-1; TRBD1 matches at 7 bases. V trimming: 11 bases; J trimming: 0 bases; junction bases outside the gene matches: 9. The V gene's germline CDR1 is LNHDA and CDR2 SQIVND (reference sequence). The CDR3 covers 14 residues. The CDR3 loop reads CAAKSRGMNTEAFF. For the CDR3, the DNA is TGTGCCGCAAAATCCAGGGGGATGAACACTGAAGCTTTCTTT.

The CDR3 nucleotides are TGTGCCAGCAGCCTTCCGAGGGACAGGGCCTCCTACGAGCAGTACTTC. It yields the protein CASSLPRDRASYEQYF. V usage is TRBV7-9 and J usage is TRBJ2-7; 9 nucleotides match TRBD1. CDR3 size: 16 residues. V lost 5 bases to trimming and J lost 0 bases; unmatched junction nucleotides: 8. Germline CDR1 and CDR2: SEHNR and FQNEAQ (reference sequence).

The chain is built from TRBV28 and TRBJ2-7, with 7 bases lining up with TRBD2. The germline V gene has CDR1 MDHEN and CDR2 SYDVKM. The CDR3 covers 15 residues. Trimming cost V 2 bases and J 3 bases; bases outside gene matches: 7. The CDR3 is CASSLMASGLYEQYF. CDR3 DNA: TGTGCCAGCAGTTTAATGGCTAGCGGACTCTACGAGCAGTACTTC.

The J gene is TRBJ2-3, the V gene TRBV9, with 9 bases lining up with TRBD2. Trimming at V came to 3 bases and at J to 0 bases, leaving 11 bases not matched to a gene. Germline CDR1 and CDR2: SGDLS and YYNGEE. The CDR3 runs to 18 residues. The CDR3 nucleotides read TGTGCCAGCAGCGAGGGTTGGCTAGCGGGAAGCAGCACAGATACGCAGTATTTT. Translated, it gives CASSEGWLAGSSTDTQYF.

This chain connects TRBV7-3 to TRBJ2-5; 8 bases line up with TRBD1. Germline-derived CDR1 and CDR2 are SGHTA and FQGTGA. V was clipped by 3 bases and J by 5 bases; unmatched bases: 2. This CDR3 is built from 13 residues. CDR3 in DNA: TGTGCCAGCAGCTTCCGGGACAGGGAGACCCAGTACTTC. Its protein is CASSFRDRETQYF.

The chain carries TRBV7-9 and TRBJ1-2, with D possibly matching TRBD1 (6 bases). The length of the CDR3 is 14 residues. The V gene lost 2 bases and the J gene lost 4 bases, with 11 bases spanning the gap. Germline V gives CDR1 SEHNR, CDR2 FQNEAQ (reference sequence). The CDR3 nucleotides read TGTGCCAGCAGCTTAACGGACAGTCCCTATGGCTACACCTTC. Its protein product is CASSLTDSPYGYTF.

As DNA, the CDR3 is TGTGCCAGCAGCGTAGCGGGGTCGGGCCAGCCCCAGCATTTT. This codes for CASSVAGSGQPQHF. The V gene is TRBV9, the J gene TRBJ1-5; D is unclear. With 0 bases removed from V and 7 bases from J, the gap between germline ends came to 11 bases. Germline CDR1 is SGDLS and CDR2 is YYNGEE. The CDR3 is 14 amino acids.

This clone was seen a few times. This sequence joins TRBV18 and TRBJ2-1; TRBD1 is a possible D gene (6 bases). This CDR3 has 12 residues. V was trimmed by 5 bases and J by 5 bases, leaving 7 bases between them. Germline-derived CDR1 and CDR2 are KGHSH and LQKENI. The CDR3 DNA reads TGTGCCAGCTCAAACAGGGACAATGAGCAGTTCTTC. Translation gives CASSNRDNEQFF.

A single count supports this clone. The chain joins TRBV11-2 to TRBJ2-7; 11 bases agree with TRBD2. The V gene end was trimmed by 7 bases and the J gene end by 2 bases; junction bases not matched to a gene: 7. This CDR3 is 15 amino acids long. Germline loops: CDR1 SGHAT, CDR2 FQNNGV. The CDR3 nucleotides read TGTGCCAGCACCGGCACTAGCGGGGGAGCCTACGAGCAGTACTTC. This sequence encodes CASTGTSGGAYEQYF.

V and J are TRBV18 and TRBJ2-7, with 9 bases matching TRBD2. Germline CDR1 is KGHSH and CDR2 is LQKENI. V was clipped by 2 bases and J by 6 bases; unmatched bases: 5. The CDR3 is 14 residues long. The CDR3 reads CASSPMAGGLEQYF. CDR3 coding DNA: TGTGCCAGCTCACCAATGGCGGGAGGGCTCGAGCAGTACTTC.

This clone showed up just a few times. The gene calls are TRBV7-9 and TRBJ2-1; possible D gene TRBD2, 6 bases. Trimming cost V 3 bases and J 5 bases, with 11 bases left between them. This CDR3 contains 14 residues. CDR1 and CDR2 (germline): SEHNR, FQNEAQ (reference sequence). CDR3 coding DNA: TGTGCCAGCAGCTTTGGAGGGAGCGACAATGAGCAGTTCTTC. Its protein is CASSFGGSDNEQFF.

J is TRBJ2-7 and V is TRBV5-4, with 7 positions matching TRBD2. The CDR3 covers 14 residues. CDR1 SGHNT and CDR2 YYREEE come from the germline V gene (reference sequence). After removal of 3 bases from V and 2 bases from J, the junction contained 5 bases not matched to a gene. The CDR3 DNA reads TGTGCCAGCAGCTCACCCAGCGGGACCTACGAGCAGTACTTC. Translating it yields CASSSPSGTYEQYF. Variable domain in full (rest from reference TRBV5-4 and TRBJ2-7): ETGVTQSPTHLIKTRGQQVTLRCSSQSGHNTVSWYQQALGQGPQFIFQYYREEENGRGNFPPRFSGLQFPNYSSELNVNALELDDSALYLCASSSPSGTYEQYFGPGTRLTVT.

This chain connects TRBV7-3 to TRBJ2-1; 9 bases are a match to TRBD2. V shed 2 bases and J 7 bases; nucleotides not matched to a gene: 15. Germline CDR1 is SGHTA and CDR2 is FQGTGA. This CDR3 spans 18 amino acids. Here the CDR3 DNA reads TGTGCCAGCAGCTTAGCGGGAGGGCCGTGGGGAAGGGGAAATGAGCAGTTCTTC. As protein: CASSLAGGPWGRGNEQFF.

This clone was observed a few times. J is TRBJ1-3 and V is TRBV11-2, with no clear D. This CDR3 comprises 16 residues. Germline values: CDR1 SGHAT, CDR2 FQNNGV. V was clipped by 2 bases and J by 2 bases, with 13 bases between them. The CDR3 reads CASSLRGGYTGNTIYF. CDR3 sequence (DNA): TGTGCCAGCAGCTTACGTGGAGGATATACTGGAAACACCATATATTTT.

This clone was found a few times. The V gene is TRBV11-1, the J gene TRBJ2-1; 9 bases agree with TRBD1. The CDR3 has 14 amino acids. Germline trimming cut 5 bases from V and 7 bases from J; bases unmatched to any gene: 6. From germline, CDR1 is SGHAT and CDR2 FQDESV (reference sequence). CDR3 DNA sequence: TGTGCCAGCAGCCCACCCGGGACAGGGAATGAGCAGTTCTTC. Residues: CASSPPGTGNEQFF.

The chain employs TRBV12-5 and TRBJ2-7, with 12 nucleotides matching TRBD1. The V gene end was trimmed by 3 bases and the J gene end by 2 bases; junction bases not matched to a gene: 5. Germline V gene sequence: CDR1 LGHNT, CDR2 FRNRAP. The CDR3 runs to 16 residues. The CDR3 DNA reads TGTGCTAGTGGTTTCTGGGACAGGGGGCCTACCTACGAGCAGTACTTC. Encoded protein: CASGFWDRGPTYEQYF.

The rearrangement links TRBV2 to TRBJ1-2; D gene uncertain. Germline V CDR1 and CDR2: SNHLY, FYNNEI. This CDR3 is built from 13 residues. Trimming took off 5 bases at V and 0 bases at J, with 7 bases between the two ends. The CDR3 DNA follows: TGTGCCAGCAGTTCTCTAGCTAACTATGGCTACACCTTC. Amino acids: CASSSLANYGYTF.

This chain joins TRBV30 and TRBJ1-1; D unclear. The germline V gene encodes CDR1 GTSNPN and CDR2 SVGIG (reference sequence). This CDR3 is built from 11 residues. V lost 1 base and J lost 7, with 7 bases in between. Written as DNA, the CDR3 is TGTGCCTGGAGTGATTCTGTTGAAGCTTTCTTT. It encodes CAWSDSVEAFF.

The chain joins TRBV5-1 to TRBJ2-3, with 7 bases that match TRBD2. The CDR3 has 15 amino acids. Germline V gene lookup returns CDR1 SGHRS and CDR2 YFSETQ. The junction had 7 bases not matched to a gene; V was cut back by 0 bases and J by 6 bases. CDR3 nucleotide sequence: TGCGCCAGCAGCTTGGAGCGTGGGGGAGGGGATACGCAGTATTTT. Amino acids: CASSLERGGGDTQYF.